The clone carrying this TCR beta chain was seen a few times. The authors prepared the TCRbeta library with unique molecular identifiers. Each CDR3 protein is one row after TCRdb ran MiXCR on the PCR reads. The sample lists about 640,000 distinct CDR3 sequences; 16% were seen once. The data originate from a study of T-cell reconstitution after alpha-beta-depleted transplantation in children. This CDR3 has 15 residues. Trimming took 8 bases from V and 3 from J, leaving 18 bases between them. The chain links TRBV12-3 or TRBV12-4 to TRBJ2-3; D tentatively reads TRBD1 or TRBD2 (6 bases each). The TCR sequence derives from a human donor who donated a stem cell graft to a child with acute myeloid leukemia. This specimen consisted of PBMCs from the stem cell graft donor, obtained from the stem cell graft. The CDR3, as DNA: TGTGCCAGCGGGACGGGGGCCGCAAATACAGATACGCAGTATTTT. This translates into CASGTGAANTDTQYF.